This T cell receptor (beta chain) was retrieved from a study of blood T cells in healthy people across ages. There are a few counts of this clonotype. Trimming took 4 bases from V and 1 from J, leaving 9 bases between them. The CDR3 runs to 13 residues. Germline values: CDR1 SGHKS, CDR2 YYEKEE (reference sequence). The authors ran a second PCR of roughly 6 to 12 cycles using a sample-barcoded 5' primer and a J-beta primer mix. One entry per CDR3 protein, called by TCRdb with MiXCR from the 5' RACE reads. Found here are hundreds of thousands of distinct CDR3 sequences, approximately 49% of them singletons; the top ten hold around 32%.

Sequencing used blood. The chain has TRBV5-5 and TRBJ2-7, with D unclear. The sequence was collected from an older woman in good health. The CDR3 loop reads CASSPHPSYEQYF. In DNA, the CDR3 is TGTGCCAGCAGCCCTCACCCTTCCTACGAGCAGTACTTC.